The 27 T cell receptor beta chains given below trace back to one sample, sequenced in a study of T cells after yellow fever vaccination. TCRdb used MiXCR to reprocess the 5' RACE reads, holding one entry per CDR3 protein. The sample has 65,000 to 70,000 distinct CDR3 sequences, around 6.2% seen once; the top ten hold around 2.1%. This specimen was CD4+ T cells sorted from PBMCs, taken around 15 days after the first yellow fever vaccination. These receptors originate from a man aged 18 to 29 who received the YFV17D yellow fever vaccine.

This clonotype was observed many times. V is TRBV3-1 and J is TRBJ1-4, with D possibly TRBD1 on 6 matching bases. This CDR3 is built from 15 residues. V was clipped by 0 bases and J by 5 bases, with 10 bases between them. Germline loops: CDR1 LGHDT, CDR2 YNNKEL (reference sequence). Here the CDR3 reads CASSQDTGANEKLFF. As DNA, the CDR3 is TGTGCCAGCAGCCAAGATACGGGGGCGAATGAAAAACTGTTTTTT.

This clonotype was counted at least ten times. The rearrangement joins TRBV20-1 to TRBJ2-1; a possible D gene is TRBD2 (5 bases). The CDR3 length is 14 residues. The germline CDR1 and CDR2 sequences are DFQATT and SNEGSKA (reference sequence). Deletions cut 6 bases from V and 8 bases from J, with 20 bases between. This CDR3 is CSALRSGRGYEQFF. CDR3 DNA: TGCAGTGCCTTAAGGAGCGGAAGAGGGTATGAGCAGTTCTTC.

This clonotype was seen many times. This rearrangement joins TRBV20-1 to TRBJ1-2; D ambiguous. Per the germline V gene, CDR1 is DFQATT and CDR2 is SNEGSKA (reference sequence). V gave up 0 bases and J gave up 4 bases, with 15 bases separating them. The CDR3 totals 15 residues. The CDR3 reads CSARDAYLTSYGYTF. CDR3 coding DNA: TGCAGTGCTAGAGACGCCTACCTAACTAGCTATGGCTACACCTTC.

Ten or more counts support this clonotype. V gene TRBV11-1 combines with J gene TRBJ2-6; D uncertain. The CDR3 has 16 amino acids. Trimming pared 4 bases from V and 0 bases from J, leaving 10 bases between. Germline CDR1 SGHAT, CDR2 FQDESV (reference sequence). The CDR3 DNA reads as TGTGCCAGCAGCTCCGACGGAAACTCTGGGGCCAACGTCCTGACTTTC. Its protein is CASSSDGNSGANVLTF.

This clonotype was seen at least ten times. The rearrangement joins TRBV5-6 to TRBJ2-1; 12 nucleotides align to TRBD2. This CDR3 is built from 17 residues. Unmatched junction bases numbered 13, after V lost 5 bases and J lost 7 bases. Germline V gene lookup returns CDR1 SGHDT and CDR2 YYEEEE. The CDR3 reads CASSSWARTSGENEQFF. Here the CDR3 DNA reads TGTGCCAGCAGTTCCTGGGCCAGGACTAGCGGGGAGAATGAGCAGTTCTTC. Together with reference TRBV5-6 and TRBJ2-1, the CDR3 gives the full variable domain: DAGVTQSPTHLIKTRGQQVTLRCSPKSGHDTVSWYQQALGQGPQFIFQYYEEEERQRGNFPDRFSGHQFPNYSSELNVNALLLGDSALYLCASSSWARTSGENEQFFGPGTRLTVL.

Points on this clonotype: A much larger clonotype is one base distant, so this may be a read error. The rearrangement uses TRBV25-1 and TRBJ1-5; 7 bases map to TRBD1. Looked up from germline, CDR1 is MGHDK and CDR2 is SYGVNS. This CDR3 region has 13 residues. Losses at the gene ends were 8 bases for V and 8 bases for J; bases not matched to a gene: 9. The CDR3 here is CASLNRGDKPQHF. DNA for the CDR3: TGTGCCAGCCTCAACAGGGGCGATAAGCCCCAGCATTTT.

This clonotype was seen at least ten times. The V and J genes are TRBV5-1 and TRBJ2-2, with TRBD1 identical over 8 bases. Germline values: CDR1 SGHRS, CDR2 YFSETQ. The CDR3 spans 16 residues. V dropped 3 bases and J dropped 5; count of bases not matched to a gene: 9. The CDR3 DNA reads TGCGCCAGCAGCTCCGGGACAGGCCCGTTGACCGGGGAGCTGTTTTTT. This codes for CASSSGTGPLTGELFF.

This clonotype was counted many times. The V gene is TRBV20-1, the J gene TRBJ2-3; 8 nucleotides agree with TRBD2. CDR3 length: 15 residues. The V gene's germline CDR1 is DFQATT and CDR2 SNEGSKA (reference sequence). The ends lost 3 bases at V and 2 bases at J; junction bases unmatched: 7. The DNA for the CDR3 is TGCAGTGCTAGTAGCCGGGGGGGCACCACAGATACGCAGTATTTT. It translates to CSASSRGGTTDTQYF.

This clonotype was observed at least ten times. The rearrangement joins TRBV7-9 to TRBJ1-2; 8 bases map to TRBD1. The CDR3 extends over 15 amino acids. The germline V gene encodes CDR1 SEHNR and CDR2 FQNEAQ (reference sequence). The J segment lost 3 bases and the V segment lost 1 base, leaving 4 bases of the junction unmatched. CDR3 coding DNA: TGTGCCAGCAGCTTAGTTGCGACAGGGGACTATGGCTACACCTTC. Translated, it gives CASSLVATGDYGYTF. Supplemented by reference TRBV7-9 and TRBJ1-2, the full variable domain reads DTGVSQNPRHKITKRGQNVTFRCDPISEHNRLYWYRQTLGQGPEFLTYFQNEAQLEKSRLLSDRFSAERPKGSFSTLEIQRTEQGDSAMYLCASSLVATGDYGYTFGSGTRLTVV.

This clonotype occurred many times. The genes are TRBV7-9 and TRBJ2-1; TRBD1 matches 10 bases. From germline, CDR1 is SEHNR and CDR2 FQNEAQ (reference sequence). The length of the CDR3 is 16 residues. V lost 8 bases to trimming and J lost 9 bases; unmatched junction nucleotides: 16. The CDR3 bases are TGTGCCAGCGTCGGTAAGGGGACAGGGGCGTCCGGTGAGCAGTTCTTC. Translating it yields CASVGKGTGASGEQFF.

This clonotype was seen many times. V is TRBV5-4 and J is TRBJ2-7; the match to TRBD1 covers 9 bases. From germline, CDR1 is SGHNT and CDR2 YYREEE (reference sequence). With V trimmed by 4 bases and J by 5 bases, 10 bases remained unmatched. The CDR3 spans 15 residues. CDR3 region: CASSQSPTGGNEQYF. The DNA of the CDR3 is TGTGCCAGCAGCCAAAGTCCGACAGGGGGTAACGAGCAGTACTTC.

This clonotype was seen at least ten times. The rearrangement uses TRBV6-2 or TRBV6-3 and TRBJ2-7, with no clear D. CDR1 and CDR2 (germline): MNHEY, SVGEGT. V was clipped by 2 bases and J by 5 bases, with 7 bases between them. The CDR3 sequence is 12 residues long. CDR3 coding DNA: TGTGCCAGCAGTTACCCCGTAGACGAGCAGTACTTC. This encodes CASSYPVDEQYF.

This clonotype appeared many times. V usage is TRBV10-2 and J usage is TRBJ1-1, with D uncertain. CDR3 length: 13 amino acids. V was shortened by 7 bases and J by 0 bases, with 9 bases between the two germline ends. Germline V gene data show CDR1 as WSHSY and CDR2 as SAAADI. As DNA, the CDR3 is TGCGCCAGCACCTCAGAGTTGAACACTGAAGCTTTCTTT. It is translated as CASTSELNTEAFF.

The table lists this clonotype with many counts. The chain has TRBV5-1 and TRBJ1-1; 8 nucleotides match TRBD1. The CDR3 is 16 amino acids. V was clipped by 1 base and J by 4 bases; unmatched bases: 9. Germline V gene lookup returns CDR1 SGHRS and CDR2 YFSETQ. The CDR3 here is CASSLLAGGRGTEAFF. The CDR3 region has the DNA TGCGCCAGCAGCTTGCTCGCAGGGGGCAGGGGCACTGAAGCTTTCTTT.

This clonotype came up many times. The J gene is TRBJ2-7, the V gene TRBV6-1; D gene ambiguous. The germline V gene has CDR1 MNHNS and CDR2 SASEGT. Trimming cost V 4 bases and J 7 bases, with 14 bases left between them. The CDR3 loop spans 13 amino acids. This CDR3 reads CASSVLRAREQYV. The CDR3, as DNA: TGTGCCAGCAGTGTCCTAAGGGCCAGAGAGCAGTACGTC.

This clonotype has at least ten counts. Compared with germline, one end of the junction differs, possibly owing to a read error. The chain is built from TRBV2 and TRBJ1-5; maybe TRBD1 (5 bases). CDR3 length: 15 residues. CDR1 is SNHLY, CDR2 FYNNEI, per germline. CDR3 in amino acids: CASREGEAGAQPQHF. The CDR3 coding sequence is TGTGCCAGCAGGGAAGGAGAAGCCGGGGCCCAGCCCCAGCATTTT.

This clonotype was detected ten times or more. The CDR3 DNA follows: TGTGCCAGCAGCGAAGAAAGCACAGGACTAGCGGGCGTGGCCAAAAACATTCAGTACTTC. Translated: CASSEESTGLAGVAKNIQYF. The rearrangement uses TRBV11-2 and TRBJ2-4; 11 bases match TRBD2. There are 20 residues in the CDR3. V was pared by 5 bases and J by 1 base, with 16 bases of the junction left unmatched. The V gene's germline CDR1 is SGHAT and CDR2 FQNNGV.

This clonotype was detected many times. The chain links TRBV4-1 to TRBJ2-3; unclear D gene. V shed 6 bases and J shed 3 bases, with 22 bases lying between them. The CDR3 has 17 residues. Germline CDR1 is MGHRA and CDR2 is YSYEKL. The DNA for the CDR3 is TGCGCCAGCAGTCGAAGTGGGGATTTTCTGTGGACAGATACGCAGTATTTT. As protein: CASSRSGDFLWTDTQYF.

The sample holds many counts of this clonotype. The V and J genes are TRBV4-1 and TRBJ2-7, with 8 bases matching TRBD2. The germline V gene has CDR1 MGHRA and CDR2 YSYEKL. The CDR3 extends over 17 amino acids. Trimming removed 0 bases from V and 3 bases from J; junction bases left unmatched: 10. CDR3 in DNA: TGCGCCAGCAGCCAAGAAGGTTCGGGGGGGGGCCTCTACGAGCAGTACTTC. Its translation is CASSQEGSGGGLYEQYF.

This clonotype has ten or more counts. The CDR3 here is CASSLAELAGGNEQFF. CDR3 nucleotide sequence: TGTGCCAGCAGCTTAGCGGAACTAGCGGGGGGGAATGAGCAGTTCTTC. The chain links TRBV7-2 to TRBJ2-1, with 13 nucleotides matching TRBD2. This CDR3 region has 16 residues. Trimming took 0 bases from V and 7 from J; bases not matched to a gene: 3. CDR1 SGHTA and CDR2 FQGNSA come from the germline V gene.

In this sample, this clonotype turned up many times. The CDR3 is CASSTGLAPLSRDQETQYF. The CDR3 coding sequence is TGTGCCAGCAGCACCGGACTAGCGCCACTTTCCCGCGATCAAGAGACCCAGTACTTC. This rearrangement joins TRBV5-6 to TRBJ2-5; 9 nucleotides agree with TRBD2. CDR3 size: 19 residues. In germline, CDR1 is SGHDT, CDR2 YYEEEE. Unmatched junction bases numbered 18, after V lost 4 bases and J lost 2 bases. Drawing the rest from reference TRBV5-6 and TRBJ2-5, the complete variable domain is DAGVTQSPTHLIKTRGQQVTLRCSPKSGHDTVSWYQQALGQGPQFIFQYYEEEERQRGNFPDRFSGHQFPNYSSELNVNALLLGDSALYLCASSTGLAPLSRDQETQYFGPGTRLLVL.

This clonotype was detected many times. V is TRBV10-2 and J is TRBJ1-1; 12 bases map to TRBD1. Trimming at V came to 5 bases and at J to 2 bases, leaving 3 bases not matched to a gene. CDR3 length: 15 residues. From germline, CDR1 is WSHSY and CDR2 SAAADI. CDR3 amino acids: CASSPGTGGNTEAFF. The CDR3 nucleotides read TGCGCCAGCAGTCCCGGGACAGGGGGCAACACTGAAGCTTTCTTT.

This clonotype was picked up many times. The chain recombines TRBV7-9 with TRBJ2-4; possible D gene TRBD2, 5 bases. Germline lookup yields CDR1 SEHNR and CDR2 FQNEAQ (reference sequence). The V and J ends lost 1 base and 4 bases respectively, with 8 bases between them. CDR3 length equals 14 residues. The CDR3 is CASSLGGEKNIQYF. Written as DNA, the CDR3 is TGTGCCAGCAGCTTAGGGGGAGAGAAAAACATTCAGTACTTC. Full variable domain (remainder filled in from reference TRBV7-9 and TRBJ2-4): DTGVSQNPRHKITKRGQNVTFRCDPISEHNRLYWYRQTLGQGPEFLTYFQNEAQLEKSRLLSDRFSAERPKGSFSTLEIQRTEQGDSAMYLCASSLGGEKNIQYFGAGTRLSVL.

This clonotype was found many times. V is TRBV7-2 and J is TRBJ2-1, with D possibly matching TRBD2 (6 bases). V was shortened by 6 bases and J by 7 bases, with 22 bases between the two germline ends. This CDR3 comprises 16 residues. CDR1 and CDR2 from the germline V gene are SGHTA and FQGNSA. The chain's CDR3 is CASSPGGRGLMNEQFF. The CDR3 DNA sequence: TGTGCCAGCAGTCCCGGGGGTAGGGGCCTGATGAATGAGCAGTTCTTC.

There are many counts of this clonotype. The CDR3 sequence is CASSAHRGQTEAFF. CDR3 bases: TGTGCCAGCAGCGCCCACAGGGGGCAAACTGAAGCTTTCTTT. The chain uses TRBV9 and TRBJ1-1; 9 bases line up with TRBD1. J was trimmed by 5 bases and V by 3 bases; bases with no gene match: 5. The CDR3 runs to 14 residues. Germline V gives CDR1 SGDLS, CDR2 YYNGEE.

This clonotype occurred many times. CDR3: CASTRPGLSTEAFF. For the CDR3, the DNA is TGTGCCAGTACCCGTCCGGGACTAAGCACTGAAGCTTTCTTT. J is TRBJ1-1 and V is TRBV19; D perhaps matches TRBD1 (5 bases). CDR1 is LNHDA and CDR2 is SQIVND in the germline V gene (reference sequence). This CDR3 has 14 residues. Deletions cut 7 bases from V and 4 bases from J, with 16 bases between.

This clonotype has at least ten counts. The chain recombines TRBV6-5 with TRBJ2-3; TRBD2 matches 11 bases. This CDR3 has 16 residues. J gave up 4 bases and V 4 bases, and 7 bases lay outside the gene matches. Germline assignment: CDR1 MNHEY and CDR2 SVGAGI. The CDR3 sequence: CASSSHSGGVADTQYF. The CDR3 DNA reads TGTGCCAGCAGTTCCCATAGCGGGGGGGTCGCAGATACGCAGTATTTT.